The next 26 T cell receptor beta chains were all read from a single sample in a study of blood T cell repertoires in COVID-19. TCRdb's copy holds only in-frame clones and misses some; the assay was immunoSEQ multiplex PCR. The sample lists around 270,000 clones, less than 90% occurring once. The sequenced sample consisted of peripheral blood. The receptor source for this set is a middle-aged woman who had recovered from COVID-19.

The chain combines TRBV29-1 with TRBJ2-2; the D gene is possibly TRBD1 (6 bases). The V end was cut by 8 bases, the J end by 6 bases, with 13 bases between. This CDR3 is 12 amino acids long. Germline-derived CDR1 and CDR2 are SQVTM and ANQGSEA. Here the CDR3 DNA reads TGCAGCCAAAAGGCAGGGGCCGGGGAGCTGTTTTTT. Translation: CSQKAGAGELFF.

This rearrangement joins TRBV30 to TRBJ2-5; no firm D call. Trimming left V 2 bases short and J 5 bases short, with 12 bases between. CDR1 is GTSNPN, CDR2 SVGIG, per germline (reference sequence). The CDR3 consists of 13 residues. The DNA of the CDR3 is TGTGCCTGGAGTCTCCAGAACGTCGAGACCCAGTACTTC. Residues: CAWSLQNVETQYF.

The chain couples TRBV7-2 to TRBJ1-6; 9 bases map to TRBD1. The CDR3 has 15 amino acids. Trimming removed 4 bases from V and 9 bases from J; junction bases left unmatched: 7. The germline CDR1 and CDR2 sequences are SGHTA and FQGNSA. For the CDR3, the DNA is TGTGCCAGCAGCTCCCGGGACAGGGTTGGTTCACCCCTCCACTTT. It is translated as CASSSRDRVGSPLHF.

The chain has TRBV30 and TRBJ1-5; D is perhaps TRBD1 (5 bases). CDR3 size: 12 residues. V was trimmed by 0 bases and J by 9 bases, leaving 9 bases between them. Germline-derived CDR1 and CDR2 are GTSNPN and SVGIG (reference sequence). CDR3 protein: CAWSVGLGPQHF. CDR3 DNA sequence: TGTGCCTGGAGTGTGGGGCTTGGGCCCCAGCATTTT.

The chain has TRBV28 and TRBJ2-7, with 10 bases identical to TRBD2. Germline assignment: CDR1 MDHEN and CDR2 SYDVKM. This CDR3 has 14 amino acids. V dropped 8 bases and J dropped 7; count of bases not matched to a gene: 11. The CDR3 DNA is TGTGCCAGCGGGAGCGGGGGGGCCGTTAGGGAGCAGTACTTC. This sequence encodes CASGSGGAVREQYF.

CDR3 sequence: CASSLAPPEAFF. DNA of the CDR3: TGTGCCAGCAGCTTGGCCCCTCCTGAAGCTTTCTTT. The chain couples TRBV5-5 to TRBJ1-1; the D is unclear. This CDR3 comprises 12 residues. CDR1 SGHKS and CDR2 YYEKEE come from the germline V gene (reference sequence). Trimming took off 0 bases at V and 6 bases at J, with 6 bases between the two ends.

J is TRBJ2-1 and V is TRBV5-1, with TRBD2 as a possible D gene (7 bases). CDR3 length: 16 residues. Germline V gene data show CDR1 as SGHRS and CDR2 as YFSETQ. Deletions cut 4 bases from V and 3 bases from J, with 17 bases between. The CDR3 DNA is TGCGCCAGCAGCCACCAGGGGACTACTCTCTACAATGAGCAGTTCTTC. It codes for CASSHQGTTLYNEQFF.

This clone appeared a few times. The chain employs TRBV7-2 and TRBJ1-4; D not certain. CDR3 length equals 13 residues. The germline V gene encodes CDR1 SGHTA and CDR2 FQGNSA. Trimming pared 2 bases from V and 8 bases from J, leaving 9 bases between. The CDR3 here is CASSLSMTEKLFF. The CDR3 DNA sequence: TGTGCCAGCAGCTTATCTATGACAGAAAAACTGTTTTTT.

The DNA for the CDR3 is TGTGCCACCAACCCAACAGGGCTCTACTCCTATGGCTACACCTTC. Translating gives CATNPTGLYSYGYTF. The chain couples TRBV19 to TRBJ1-2, with D perhaps TRBD1 (6 bases). The CDR3 totals 15 residues. V lost 10 bases and J lost 4, with 22 bases in between. Germline V gives CDR1 LNHDA, CDR2 SQIVND (reference sequence).

The CDR3 sequence: CASSQGAGVRSNEQYF. For the CDR3, the DNA is TGTGCCAGCAGCCAAGGCGCGGGGGTCCGGAGTAACGAGCAGTACTTC. The rearrangement uses TRBV3-1 (or the pseudogene TRBV3-2) and TRBJ2-7; TRBD2 matches 7 bases. The CDR3 has 16 residues. V lost 1 base, J lost 5 bases, and 11 bases stayed unmatched. Looked up from germline, CDR1 is LGHDT and CDR2 is YNNKEL (reference sequence).

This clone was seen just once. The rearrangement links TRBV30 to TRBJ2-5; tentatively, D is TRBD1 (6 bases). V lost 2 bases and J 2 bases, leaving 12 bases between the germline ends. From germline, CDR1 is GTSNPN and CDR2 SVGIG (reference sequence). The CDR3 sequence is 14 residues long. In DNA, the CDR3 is TGTGCCTGGAGTCTTTCAGGGGCGCAAGAGACCCAGTACTTC. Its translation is CAWSLSGAQETQYF.

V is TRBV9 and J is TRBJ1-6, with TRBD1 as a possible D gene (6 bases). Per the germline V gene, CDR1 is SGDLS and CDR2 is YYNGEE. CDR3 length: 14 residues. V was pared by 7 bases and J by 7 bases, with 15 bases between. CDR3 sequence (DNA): TGTGCCAGCTGGTGGGGGAGGGGGAATTCACCCCTCCACTTT. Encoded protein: CASWWGRGNSPLHF. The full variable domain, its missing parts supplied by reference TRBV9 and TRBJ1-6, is DSGVTQTPKHLITATGQRVTLRCSPRSGDLSVYWYQQSLDQGLQFLIQYYNGEERAKGNILERFSAQQFPDLHSELNLSSLELGDSALYFCASWWGRGNSPLHFGNGTRLTVT.

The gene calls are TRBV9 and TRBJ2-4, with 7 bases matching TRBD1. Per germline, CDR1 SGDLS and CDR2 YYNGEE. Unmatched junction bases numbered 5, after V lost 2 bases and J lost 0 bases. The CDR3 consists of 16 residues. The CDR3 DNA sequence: TGTGCCAGCAGCGTCGACAGGGTGGGAGCCAAAAACATTCAGTACTTC. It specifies CASSVDRVGAKNIQYF.

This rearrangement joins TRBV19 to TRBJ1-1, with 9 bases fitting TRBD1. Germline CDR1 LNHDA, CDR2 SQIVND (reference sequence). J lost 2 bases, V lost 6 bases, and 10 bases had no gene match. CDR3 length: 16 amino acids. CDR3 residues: CASSREWDRVNTEAFF. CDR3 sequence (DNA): TGTGCCAGTAGCCGAGAGTGGGACAGGGTAAACACTGAAGCTTTCTTT.

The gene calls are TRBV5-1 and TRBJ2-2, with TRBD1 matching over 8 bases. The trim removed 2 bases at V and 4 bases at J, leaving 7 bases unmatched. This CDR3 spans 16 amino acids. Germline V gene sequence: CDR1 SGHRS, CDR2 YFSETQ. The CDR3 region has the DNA TGCGCCAGCAGCTTCGCCAGGGGGCTGGGCACCGGGGAGCTGTTTTTT. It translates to CASSFARGLGTGELFF. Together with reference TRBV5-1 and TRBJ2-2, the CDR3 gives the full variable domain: KAGVTQTPRYLIKTRGQQVTLSCSPISGHRSVSWYQQTPGQGLQFLFEYFSETQRNKGNFPGRFSGRQFSNSRSEMNVSTLELGDSALYLCASSFARGLGTGELFFGEGSRLTVL.

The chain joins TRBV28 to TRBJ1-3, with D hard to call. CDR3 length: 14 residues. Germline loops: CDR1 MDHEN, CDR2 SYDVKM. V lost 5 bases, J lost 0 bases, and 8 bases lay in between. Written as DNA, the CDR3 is TGTGCCAGCAGTATAAACATCTCTGGAAACACCATATATTTT. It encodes CASSINISGNTIYF.

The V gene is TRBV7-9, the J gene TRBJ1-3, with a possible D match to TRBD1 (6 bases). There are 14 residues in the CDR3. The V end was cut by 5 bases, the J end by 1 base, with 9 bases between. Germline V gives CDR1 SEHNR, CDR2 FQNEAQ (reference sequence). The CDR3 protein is CASSIQGSGNTIYF. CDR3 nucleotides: TGTGCCAGCAGCATACAGGGTTCTGGAAACACCATATATTTT. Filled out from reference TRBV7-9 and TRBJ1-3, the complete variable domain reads DTGVSQNPRHKITKRGQNVTFRCDPISEHNRLYWYRQTLGQGPEFLTYFQNEAQLEKSRLLSDRFSAERPKGSFSTLEIQRTEQGDSAMYLCASSIQGSGNTIYFGEGSWLTVV.

CDR3 DNA: TGTGCCAGCAGCTTAATTTCGGGACAGGGGGCGAATAATTCACCCCTCCACTTT. Translation gives CASSLISGQGANNSPLHF. This chain links TRBV13 with TRBJ1-6, with TRBD1 identical over 12 bases. From germline, CDR1 is PRHDT and CDR2 FYEKMQ (reference sequence). With 2 bases clipped from V and 5 bases from J, the junction kept 7 bases outside the gene matches. The CDR3 loop spans 18 amino acids.

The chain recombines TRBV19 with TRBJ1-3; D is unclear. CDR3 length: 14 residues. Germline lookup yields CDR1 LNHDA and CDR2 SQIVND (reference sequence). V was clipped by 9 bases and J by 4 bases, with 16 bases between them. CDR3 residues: CASDGLGGGNTIYF. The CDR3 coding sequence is TGTGCCAGCGATGGACTCGGAGGGGGAAACACCATATATTTT.

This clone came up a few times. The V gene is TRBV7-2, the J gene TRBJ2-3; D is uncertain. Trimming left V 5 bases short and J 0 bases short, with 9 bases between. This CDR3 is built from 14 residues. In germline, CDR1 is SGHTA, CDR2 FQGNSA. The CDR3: CASSAASSTDTQYF. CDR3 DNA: TGTGCCAGCAGCGCGGCCTCTAGCACAGATACGCAGTATTTT.

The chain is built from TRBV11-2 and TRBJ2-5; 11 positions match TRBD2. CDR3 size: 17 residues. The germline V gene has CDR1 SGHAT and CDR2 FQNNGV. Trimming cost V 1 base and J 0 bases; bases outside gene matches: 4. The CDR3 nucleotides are TGTGCCAGCAGCTTAGGCGCTAGCGGGGGGAACCAAGAGACCCAGTACTTC. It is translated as CASSLGASGGNQETQYF.

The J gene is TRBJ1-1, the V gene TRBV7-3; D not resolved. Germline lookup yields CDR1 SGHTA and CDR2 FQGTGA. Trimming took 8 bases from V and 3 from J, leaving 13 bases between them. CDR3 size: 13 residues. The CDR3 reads CASRHLPDTEAFF. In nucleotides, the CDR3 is TGTGCCAGCCGCCACCTTCCAGACACTGAAGCTTTCTTT.

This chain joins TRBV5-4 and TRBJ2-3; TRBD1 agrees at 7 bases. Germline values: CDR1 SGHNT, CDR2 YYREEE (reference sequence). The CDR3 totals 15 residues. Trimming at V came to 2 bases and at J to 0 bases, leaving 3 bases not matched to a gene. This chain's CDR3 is CASSLGTASTDTQYF. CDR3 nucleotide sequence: TGTGCCAGCAGCTTAGGGACAGCCAGCACAGATACGCAGTATTTT.

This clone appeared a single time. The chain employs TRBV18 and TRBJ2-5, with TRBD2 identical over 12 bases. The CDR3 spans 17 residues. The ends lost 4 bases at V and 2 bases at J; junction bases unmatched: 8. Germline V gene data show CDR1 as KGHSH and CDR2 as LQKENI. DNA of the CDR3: TGTGCCAGCTCACTTCGACTAGCGGGGGCGTTACAAGAGACCCAGTACTTC. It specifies CASSLRLAGALQETQYF.

CDR3 nucleotide sequence: TGTGCCAGCAGTTTCCCGGACAGCCGTGAAGCTTTCTTT. It codes for CASSFPDSREAFF. V is TRBV28 and J is TRBJ1-1, with D possibly TRBD1 on 6 matching bases. This CDR3 contains 13 residues. Germline V gives CDR1 MDHEN, CDR2 SYDVKM. Trimming shortened V by 3 bases and J by 7 bases, and 12 bases separated the two germline ends. Full variable domain (remainder filled in from reference TRBV28 and TRBJ1-1): DVKVTQSSRYLVKRTGEKVFLECVQDMDHENMFWYRQDPGLGLRLIYFSYDVKMKEKGDIPEGYSVSREKKERFSLILESASTNQTSMYLCASSFPDSREAFFGQGTRLTVV.

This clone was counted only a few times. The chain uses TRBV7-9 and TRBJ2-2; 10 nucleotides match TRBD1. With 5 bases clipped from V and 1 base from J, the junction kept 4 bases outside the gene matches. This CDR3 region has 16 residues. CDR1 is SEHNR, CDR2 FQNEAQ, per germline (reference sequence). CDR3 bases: TGTGCCAGCAGCCCCTGGGACAGGGGGAACACCGGGGAGCTGTTTTTT. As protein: CASSPWDRGNTGELFF.